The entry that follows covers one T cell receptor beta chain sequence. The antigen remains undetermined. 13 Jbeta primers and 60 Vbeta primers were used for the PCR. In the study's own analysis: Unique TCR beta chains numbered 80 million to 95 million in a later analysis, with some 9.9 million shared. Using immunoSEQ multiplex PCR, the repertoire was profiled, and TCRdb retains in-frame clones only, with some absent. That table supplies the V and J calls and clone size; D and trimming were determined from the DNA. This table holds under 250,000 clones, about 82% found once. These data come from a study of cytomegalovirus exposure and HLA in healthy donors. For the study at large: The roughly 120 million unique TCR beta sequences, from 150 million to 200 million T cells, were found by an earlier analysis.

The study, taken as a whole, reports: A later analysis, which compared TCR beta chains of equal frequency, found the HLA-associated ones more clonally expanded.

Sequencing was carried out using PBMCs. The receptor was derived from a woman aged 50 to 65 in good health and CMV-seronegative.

CDR3 amino acids: CASSKMGRGPETQYF. The CDR3 nucleotides are TGTGCCAGCAGCAAAATGGGCAGGGGGCCAGAGACCCAGTACTTC. The gene calls are TRBV21-1 and TRBJ2-5; the table's D call, TRBD1, was not checked against the DNA. TRBV21-1 is a listed pseudogene. The CDR3 extends over 15 amino acids.